What follows is one TCR beta chain and its context. Its antigen remains unknown. There are 15 residues in the CDR3. The ends were cut back, 0 bases at V and 3 bases at J, with 9 bases in the middle. CDR1 LGHNA and CDR2 YNFKEQ come from the germline V gene. This entry belongs to a study of T cells in Graves' hyperthyroidism and ophthalmopathy. TCR beta CDR3 regions were amplified from RNA transcripts. First-round RT-PCR of the TCR CDR3 relied on the HTBI primer set. TCRdb ran MiXCR on the multiplex PCR reads and lists one entry per CDR3 protein. The sample includes 600,000 to 650,000 distinct CDR3 sequences, 15% to 20% of them seen just once. Study conclusions and caveats: Before onset, by a median of around 6.4 months, the model predicted ophthalmopathy.

The J gene is TRBJ1-5, the V gene TRBV4-2; perhaps TRBD1 as D (5 bases). The sequenced sample was blood. The clonotype originates from a woman aged 25-40 years with Graves' hyperthyroidism. CDR3 sequence: CASSQDRDVNQPQHF. The CDR3, as DNA: TGTGCCAGCAGCCAAGATCGGGACGTCAATCAGCCCCAGCATTTT.